This TCR beta chain comes out of a study of OX40 agonist ivuxolimab in advanced cancers. Across the study: Patients were treated with ivuxolimab, an agonistic anti-OX40 (CD134) antibody. Earlier anti-PD-1, anti-PD-L1 or anti-CTLA-4 therapy was permitted; under 50% had received some. Findings and limits, study-wide: With doses of 0.1-3.0 mg/kg, partial responders showed among the lowest clonal expansion.

Trimming stripped 1 base from V and 5 bases from J, with 11 bases between. This CDR3 has 14 amino acids. Looked up from germline, CDR1 is LNHDA and CDR2 is SQIVND (reference sequence). Generated by immunoSEQ multiplex PCR, the TCRdb table keeps only in-frame clones and is missing some. The data hold around 100,000 clones, with around 90% observed a single time. Worth noting for this clone: Its cognate antigen is unknown.

The source was CD4+ or CD8+ T cells sorted from blood, collected in a trial of the OX40 agonist ivuxolimab. The receptor's source is an adult with an advanced solid tumor such as melanoma, head and neck, liver or kidney cancer. This chain connects TRBV19 to TRBJ1-2, with unresolved D. The CDR3 region is CASSIAWQSYGYTF. CDR3 nucleotides: TGTGCCAGTAGTATAGCCTGGCAGAGTTATGGCTACACCTTC. Combining the CDR3 with reference TRBV19 and TRBJ1-2 gives the whole variable domain DGGITQSPKYLFRKEGQNVTLSCEQNLNHDAMYWYRQDPGQGLRLIYYSQIVNDFQKGDIAEGYSVSREKKESFPLTVTSAQKNPTAFYLCASSIAWQSYGYTFGSGTRLTVV.